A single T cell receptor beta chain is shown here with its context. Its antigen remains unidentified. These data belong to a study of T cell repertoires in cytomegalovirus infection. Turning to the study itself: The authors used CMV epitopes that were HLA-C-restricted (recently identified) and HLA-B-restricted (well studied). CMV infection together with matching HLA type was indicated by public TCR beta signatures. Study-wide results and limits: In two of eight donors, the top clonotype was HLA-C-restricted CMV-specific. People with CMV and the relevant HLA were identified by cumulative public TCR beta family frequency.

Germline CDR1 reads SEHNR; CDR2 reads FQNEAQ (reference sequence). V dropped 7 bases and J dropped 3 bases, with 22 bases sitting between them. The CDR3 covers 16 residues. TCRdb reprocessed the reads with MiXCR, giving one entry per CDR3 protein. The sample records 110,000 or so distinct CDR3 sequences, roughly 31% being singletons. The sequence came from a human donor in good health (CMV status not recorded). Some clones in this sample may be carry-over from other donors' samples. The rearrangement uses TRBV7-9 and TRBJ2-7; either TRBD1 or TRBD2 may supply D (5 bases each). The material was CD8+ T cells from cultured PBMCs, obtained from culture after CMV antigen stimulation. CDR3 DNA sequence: TGTGCCAGCACCCCACGAGGGGAAACGGGCCGCTACGAGCAGTACTTC. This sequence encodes CASTPRGETGRYEQYF.